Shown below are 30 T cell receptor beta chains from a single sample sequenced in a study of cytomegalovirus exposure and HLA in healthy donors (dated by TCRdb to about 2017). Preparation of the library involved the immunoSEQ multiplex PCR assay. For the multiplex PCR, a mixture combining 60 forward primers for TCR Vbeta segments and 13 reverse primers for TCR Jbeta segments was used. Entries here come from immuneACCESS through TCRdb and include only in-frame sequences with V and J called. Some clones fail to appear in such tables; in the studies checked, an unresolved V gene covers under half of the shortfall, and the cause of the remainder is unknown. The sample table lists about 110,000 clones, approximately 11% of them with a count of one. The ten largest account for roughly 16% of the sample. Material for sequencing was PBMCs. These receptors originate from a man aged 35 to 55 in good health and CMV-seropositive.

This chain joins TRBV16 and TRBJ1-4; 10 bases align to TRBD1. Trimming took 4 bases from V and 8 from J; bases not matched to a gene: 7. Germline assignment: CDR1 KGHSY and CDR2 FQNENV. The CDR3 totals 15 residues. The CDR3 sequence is CASSLTGTGDEKLFF. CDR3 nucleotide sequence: TGTGCCAGCAGCCTTACCGGGACAGGGGACGAAAAACTGTTTTTT.

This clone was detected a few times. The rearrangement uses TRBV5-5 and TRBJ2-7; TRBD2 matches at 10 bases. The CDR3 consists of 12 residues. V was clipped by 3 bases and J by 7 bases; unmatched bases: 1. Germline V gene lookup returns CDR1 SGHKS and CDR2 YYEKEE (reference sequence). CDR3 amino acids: CASSSGLAEQYF. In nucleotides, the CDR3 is TGTGCCAGCAGCTCGGGACTAGCGGAGCAGTACTTC.

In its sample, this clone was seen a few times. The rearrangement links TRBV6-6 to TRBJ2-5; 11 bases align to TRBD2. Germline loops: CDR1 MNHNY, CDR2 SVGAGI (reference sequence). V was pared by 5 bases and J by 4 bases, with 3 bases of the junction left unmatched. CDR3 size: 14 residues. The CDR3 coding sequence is TGTGCCAGCAGTCCTGGACTAGCGGGAGAGACCCAGTACTTC. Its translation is CASSPGLAGETQYF.

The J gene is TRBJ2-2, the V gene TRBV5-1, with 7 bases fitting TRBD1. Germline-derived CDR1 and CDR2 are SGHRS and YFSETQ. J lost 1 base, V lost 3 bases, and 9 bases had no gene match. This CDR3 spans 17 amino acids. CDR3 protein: CASSWGTELLNTGELFF. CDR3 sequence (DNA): TGCGCCAGCAGCTGGGGGACAGAACTTTTGAACACCGGGGAGCTGTTTTTT.

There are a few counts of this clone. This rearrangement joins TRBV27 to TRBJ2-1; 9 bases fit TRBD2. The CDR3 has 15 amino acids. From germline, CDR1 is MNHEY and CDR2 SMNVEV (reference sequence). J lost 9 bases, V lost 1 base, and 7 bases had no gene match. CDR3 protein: CASSLYAGGDGEQFF. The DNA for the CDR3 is TGTGCCAGCAGTTTATACGCGGGAGGGGACGGTGAGCAGTTCTTC.

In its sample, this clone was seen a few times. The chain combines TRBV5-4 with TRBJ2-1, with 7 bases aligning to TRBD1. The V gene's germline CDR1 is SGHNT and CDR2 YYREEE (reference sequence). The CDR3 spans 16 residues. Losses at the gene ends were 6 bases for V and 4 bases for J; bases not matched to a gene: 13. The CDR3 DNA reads TGTGCCAGCATCCCCCTAGGGGGCAAGCCTTACAATGAGCAGTTCTTC. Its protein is CASIPLGGKPYNEQFF.

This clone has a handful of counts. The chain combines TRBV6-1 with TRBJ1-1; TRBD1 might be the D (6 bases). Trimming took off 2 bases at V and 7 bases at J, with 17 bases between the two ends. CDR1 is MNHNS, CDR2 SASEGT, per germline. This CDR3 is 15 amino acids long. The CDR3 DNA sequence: TGTGCCAGCAGTGAACAGGGGCGGATGTCTGGTGAAGCTTTCTTT. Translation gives CASSEQGRMSGEAFF.

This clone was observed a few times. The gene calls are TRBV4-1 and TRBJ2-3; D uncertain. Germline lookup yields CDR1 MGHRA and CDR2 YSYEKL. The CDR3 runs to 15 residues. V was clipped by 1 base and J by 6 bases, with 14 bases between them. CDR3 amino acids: CASSQVRSNPDTQYF. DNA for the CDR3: TGCGCCAGCAGCCAAGTTCGGTCTAACCCCGATACGCAGTATTTT.

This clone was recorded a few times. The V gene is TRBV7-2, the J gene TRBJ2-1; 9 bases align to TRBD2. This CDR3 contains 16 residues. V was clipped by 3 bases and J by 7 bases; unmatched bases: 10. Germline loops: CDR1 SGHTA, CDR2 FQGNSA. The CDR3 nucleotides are TGTGCCAGCAGCTTCACTAGCGGGCCTCCGAGGAATGAGCAGTTCTTC. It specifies CASSFTSGPPRNEQFF. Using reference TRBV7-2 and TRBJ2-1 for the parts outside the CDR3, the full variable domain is GAGVSQSPSNKVTEKGKDVELRCDPISGHTALYWYRQSLGQGLEFLIYFQGNSAPDKSGLPSDRFSAERTGGSVSTLTIQRTQQEDSAVYLCASSFTSGPPRNEQFFGPGTRLTVL.

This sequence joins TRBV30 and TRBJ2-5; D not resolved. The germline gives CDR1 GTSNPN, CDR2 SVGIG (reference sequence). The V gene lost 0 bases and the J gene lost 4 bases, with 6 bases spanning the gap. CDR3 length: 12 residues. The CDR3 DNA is TGTGCCTGGAGTGTTTCCCTAGAGACCCAGTACTTC. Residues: CAWSVSLETQYF.

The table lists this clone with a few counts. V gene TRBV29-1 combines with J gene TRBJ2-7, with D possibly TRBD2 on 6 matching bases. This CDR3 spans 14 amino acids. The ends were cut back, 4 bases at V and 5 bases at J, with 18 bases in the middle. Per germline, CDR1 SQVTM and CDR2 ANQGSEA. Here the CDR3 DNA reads TGCAGCGTTGCCGGGGGAGCGGGTGGGGACGAGCAGTACTTC. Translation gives CSVAGGAGGDEQYF.

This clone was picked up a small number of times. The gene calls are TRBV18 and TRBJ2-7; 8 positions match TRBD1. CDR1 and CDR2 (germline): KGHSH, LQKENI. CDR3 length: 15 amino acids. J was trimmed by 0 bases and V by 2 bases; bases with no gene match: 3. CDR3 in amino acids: CASSPGQGLSYEQYF. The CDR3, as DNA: TGTGCCAGCTCACCAGGACAGGGCCTCTCCTACGAGCAGTACTTC. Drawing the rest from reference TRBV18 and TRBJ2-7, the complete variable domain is NAGVMQNPRHLVRRRGQEARLRCSPMKGHSHVYWYRQLPEEGLKFMVYLQKENIIDESGMPKERFSAEFPKEGPSILRIQQVVRGDSAAYFCASSPGQGLSYEQYFGPGTRLTVT.

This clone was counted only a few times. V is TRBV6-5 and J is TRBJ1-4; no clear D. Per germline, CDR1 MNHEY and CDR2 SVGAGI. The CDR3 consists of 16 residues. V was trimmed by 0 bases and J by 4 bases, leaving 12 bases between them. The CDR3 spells CASSYSPGSLNEKLFF. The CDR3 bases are TGTGCCAGCAGTTACTCGCCTGGGAGCCTTAATGAAAAACTGTTTTTT.

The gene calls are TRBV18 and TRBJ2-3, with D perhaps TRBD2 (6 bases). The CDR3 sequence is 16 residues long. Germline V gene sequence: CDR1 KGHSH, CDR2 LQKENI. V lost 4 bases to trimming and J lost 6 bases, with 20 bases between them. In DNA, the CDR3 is TGTGCCAGCTCACAGAATGACCCTGCCCGGGGGGATACGCAGTATTTT. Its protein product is CASSQNDPARGDTQYF.

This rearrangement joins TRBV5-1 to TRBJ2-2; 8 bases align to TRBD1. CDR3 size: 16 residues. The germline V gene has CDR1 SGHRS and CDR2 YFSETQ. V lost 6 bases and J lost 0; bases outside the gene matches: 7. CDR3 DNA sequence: TGCGCCAGCAACGATCAGGGGGCGCCGAACACCGGGGAGCTGTTTTTT. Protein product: CASNDQGAPNTGELFF.

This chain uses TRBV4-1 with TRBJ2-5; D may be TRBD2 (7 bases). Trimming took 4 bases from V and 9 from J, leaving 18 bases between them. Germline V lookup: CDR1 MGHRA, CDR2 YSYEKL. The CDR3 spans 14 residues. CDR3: CASSRPGGPGAQYF. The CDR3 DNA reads TGCGCCAGCAGCCGTCCGGGAGGCCCAGGGGCCCAGTACTTC.

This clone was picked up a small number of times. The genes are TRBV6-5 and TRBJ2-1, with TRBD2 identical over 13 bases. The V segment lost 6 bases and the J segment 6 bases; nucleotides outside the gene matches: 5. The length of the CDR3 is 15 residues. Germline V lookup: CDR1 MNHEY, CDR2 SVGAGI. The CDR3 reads CASSPGTSGTNEQFF. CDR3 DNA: TGTGCCAGCAGCCCCGGGACTAGCGGGACCAATGAGCAGTTCTTC.

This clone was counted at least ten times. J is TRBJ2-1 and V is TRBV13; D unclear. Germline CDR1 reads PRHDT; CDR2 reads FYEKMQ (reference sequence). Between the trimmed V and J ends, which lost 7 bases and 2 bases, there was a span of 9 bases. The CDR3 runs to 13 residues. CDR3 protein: CASNSRAYNEQFF. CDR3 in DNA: TGTGCCAGCAACTCACGAGCCTACAATGAGCAGTTCTTC. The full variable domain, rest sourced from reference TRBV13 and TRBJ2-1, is AAGVIQSPRHLIKEKRETATLKCYPIPRHDTVYWYQQGPGQDPQFLISFYEKMQSDKGSIPDRFSAQQFSDYHSELNMSSLELGDSALYFCASNSRAYNEQFFGPGTRLTVL.

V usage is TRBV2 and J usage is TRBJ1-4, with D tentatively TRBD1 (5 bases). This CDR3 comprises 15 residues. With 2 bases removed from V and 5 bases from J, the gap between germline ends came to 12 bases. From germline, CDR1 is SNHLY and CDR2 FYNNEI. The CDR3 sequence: CASSESTESNEKLFF. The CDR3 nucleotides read TGTGCCAGCAGTGAATCGACAGAAAGCAATGAAAAACTGTTTTTT.

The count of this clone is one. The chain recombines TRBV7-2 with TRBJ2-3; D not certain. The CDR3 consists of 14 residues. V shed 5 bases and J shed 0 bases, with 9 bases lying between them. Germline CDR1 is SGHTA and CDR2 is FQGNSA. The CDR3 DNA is TGTGCCAGCAGCAAGAGACTGAGCACAGATACGCAGTATTTT. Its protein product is CASSKRLSTDTQYF.

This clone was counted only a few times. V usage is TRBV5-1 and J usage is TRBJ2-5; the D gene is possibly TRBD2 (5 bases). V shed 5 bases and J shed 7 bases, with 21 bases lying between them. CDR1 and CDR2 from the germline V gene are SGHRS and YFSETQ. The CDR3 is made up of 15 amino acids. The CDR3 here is CASRDEGVLRRTQYF. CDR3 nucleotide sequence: TGCGCCAGCAGGGACGAGGGAGTGCTCCGGAGGACCCAGTACTTC.

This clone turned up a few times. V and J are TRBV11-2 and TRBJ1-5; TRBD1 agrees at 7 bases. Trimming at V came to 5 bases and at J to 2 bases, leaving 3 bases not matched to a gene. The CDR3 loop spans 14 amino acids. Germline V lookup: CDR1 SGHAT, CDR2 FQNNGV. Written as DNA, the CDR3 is TGTGCCAGCAGCACGGGACAGCGCAATCAGCCCCAGCATTTT. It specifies CASSTGQRNQPQHF.

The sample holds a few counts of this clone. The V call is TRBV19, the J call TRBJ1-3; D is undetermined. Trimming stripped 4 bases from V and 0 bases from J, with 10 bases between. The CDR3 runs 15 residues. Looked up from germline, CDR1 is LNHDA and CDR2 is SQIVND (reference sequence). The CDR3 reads CASSNGLASGNTIYF. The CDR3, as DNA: TGTGCCAGTAGTAACGGACTGGCCTCTGGAAACACCATATATTTT.

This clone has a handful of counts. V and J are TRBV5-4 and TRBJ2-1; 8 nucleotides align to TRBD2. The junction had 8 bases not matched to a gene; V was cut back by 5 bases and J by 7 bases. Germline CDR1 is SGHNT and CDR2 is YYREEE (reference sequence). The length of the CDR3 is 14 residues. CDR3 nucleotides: TGTGCCAGCAGTAAACGGGAGGGCCGGAATGAGCAGTTCTTC. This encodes CASSKREGRNEQFF.

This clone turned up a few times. CDR3 residues: CASSLQGARHEQYF. CDR3 in DNA: TGTGCCAGCAGTTTACAGGGGGCCAGACACGAGCAGTACTTC. The V call is TRBV27, the J call TRBJ2-7, with 8 bases fitting TRBD1. CDR1 is MNHEY and CDR2 is SMNVEV in the germline V gene (reference sequence). This CDR3 region has 14 residues. The J segment lost 5 bases and the V segment lost 2 bases, leaving 5 bases of the junction unmatched.

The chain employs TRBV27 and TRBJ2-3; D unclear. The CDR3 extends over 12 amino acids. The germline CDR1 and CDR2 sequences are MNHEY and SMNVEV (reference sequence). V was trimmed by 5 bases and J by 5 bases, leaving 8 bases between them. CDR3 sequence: CASSTTGDTQYF. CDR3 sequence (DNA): TGTGCCAGCAGTACCACTGGAGATACGCAGTATTTT.

This CDR3 is CASSLALLGANEQFF. CDR3 bases: TGTGCCAGCAGCTTAGCGCTTTTAGGAGCTAATGAGCAGTTCTTC. The gene calls are TRBV7-9 and TRBJ2-1; D is unclear. The CDR3 is 15 amino acids. Trimming cost V 0 bases and J 7 bases, with 13 bases left between them. Per germline, CDR1 SEHNR and CDR2 FQNEAQ (reference sequence).

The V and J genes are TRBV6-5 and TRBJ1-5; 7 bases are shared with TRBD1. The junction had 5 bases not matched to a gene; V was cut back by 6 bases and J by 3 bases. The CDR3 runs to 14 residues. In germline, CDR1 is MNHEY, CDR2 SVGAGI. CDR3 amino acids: CASRRQGVNQPQHF. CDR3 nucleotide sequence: TGTGCCAGCAGAAGACAGGGTGTCAATCAGCCCCAGCATTTT.

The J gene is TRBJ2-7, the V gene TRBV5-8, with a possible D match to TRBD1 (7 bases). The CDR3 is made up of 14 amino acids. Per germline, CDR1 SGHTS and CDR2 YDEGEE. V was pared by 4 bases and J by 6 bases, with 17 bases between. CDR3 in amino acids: CASSRQGGVPEQYF. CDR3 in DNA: TGTGCCAGCAGCCGCCAGGGGGGCGTCCCCGAGCAGTACTTC.

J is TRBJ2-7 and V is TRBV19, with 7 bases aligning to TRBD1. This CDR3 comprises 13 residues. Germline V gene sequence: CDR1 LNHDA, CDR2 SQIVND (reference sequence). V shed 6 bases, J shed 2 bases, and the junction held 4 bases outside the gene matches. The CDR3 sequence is CASRSGQTYEQYF. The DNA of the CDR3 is TGTGCCAGTAGATCGGGACAGACCTACGAGCAGTACTTC. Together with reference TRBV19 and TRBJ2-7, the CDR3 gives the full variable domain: DGGITQSPKYLFRKEGQNVTLSCEQNLNHDAMYWYRQDPGQGLRLIYYSQIVNDFQKGDIAEGYSVSREKKESFPLTVTSAQKNPTAFYLCASRSGQTYEQYFGPGTRLTVT.